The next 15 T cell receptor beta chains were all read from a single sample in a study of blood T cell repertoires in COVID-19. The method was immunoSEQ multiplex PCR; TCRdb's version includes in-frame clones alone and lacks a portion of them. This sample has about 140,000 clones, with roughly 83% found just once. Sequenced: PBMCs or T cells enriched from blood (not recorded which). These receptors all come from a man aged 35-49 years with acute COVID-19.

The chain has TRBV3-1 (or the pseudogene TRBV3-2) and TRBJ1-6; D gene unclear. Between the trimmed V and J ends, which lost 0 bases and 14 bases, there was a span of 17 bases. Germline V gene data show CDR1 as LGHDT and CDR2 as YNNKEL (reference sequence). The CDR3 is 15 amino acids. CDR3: CASSQDTDFGSSLHF. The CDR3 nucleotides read TGTGCCAGCAGCCAAGACACAGATTTCGGTTCGTCCCTCCACTTT.

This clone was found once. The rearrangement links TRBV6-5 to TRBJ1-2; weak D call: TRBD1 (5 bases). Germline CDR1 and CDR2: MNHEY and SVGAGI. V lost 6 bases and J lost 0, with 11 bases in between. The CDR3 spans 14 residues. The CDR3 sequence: CASSQGAPNYGYTF. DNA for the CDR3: TGTGCCAGCAGCCAGGGTGCCCCTAACTATGGCTACACCTTC.

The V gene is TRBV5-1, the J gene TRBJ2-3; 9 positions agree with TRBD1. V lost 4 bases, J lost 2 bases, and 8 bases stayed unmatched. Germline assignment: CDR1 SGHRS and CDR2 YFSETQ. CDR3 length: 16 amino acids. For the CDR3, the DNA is TGCGCCAGCAGCCCATGGACAGGGGAGAACACAGATACGCAGTATTTT. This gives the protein CASSPWTGENTDTQYF.

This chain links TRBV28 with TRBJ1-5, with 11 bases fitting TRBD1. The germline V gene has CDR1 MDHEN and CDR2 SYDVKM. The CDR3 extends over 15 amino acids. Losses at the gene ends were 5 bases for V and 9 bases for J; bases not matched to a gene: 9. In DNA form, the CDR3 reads TGTGCCAGCAGTGCGCCGCCGGGACAGGGGGTGCCCCAGCATTTT. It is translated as CASSAPPGQGVPQHF.

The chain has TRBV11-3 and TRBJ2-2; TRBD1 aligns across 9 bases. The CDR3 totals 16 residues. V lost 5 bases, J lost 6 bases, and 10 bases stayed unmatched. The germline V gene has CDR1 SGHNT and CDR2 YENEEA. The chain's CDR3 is CASSLSTGGLAGELFF. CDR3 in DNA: TGTGCCAGCAGCCTTTCGACAGGGGGATTAGCCGGGGAGCTGTTTTTT.

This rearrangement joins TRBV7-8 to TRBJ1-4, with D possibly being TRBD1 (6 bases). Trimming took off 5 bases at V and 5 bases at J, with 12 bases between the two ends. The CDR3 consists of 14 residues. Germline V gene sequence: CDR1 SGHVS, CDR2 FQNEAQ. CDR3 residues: CASSLGQRNEKLFF. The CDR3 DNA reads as TGTGCCAGCAGCCTCGGACAGAGAAATGAAAAACTGTTTTTT.

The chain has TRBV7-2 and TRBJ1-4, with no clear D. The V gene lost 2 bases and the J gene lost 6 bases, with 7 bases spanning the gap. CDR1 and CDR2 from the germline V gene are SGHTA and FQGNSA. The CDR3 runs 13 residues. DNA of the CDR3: TGTGCCAGCAGCTTACTCTCGGATGAAAAACTGTTTTTT. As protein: CASSLLSDEKLFF.

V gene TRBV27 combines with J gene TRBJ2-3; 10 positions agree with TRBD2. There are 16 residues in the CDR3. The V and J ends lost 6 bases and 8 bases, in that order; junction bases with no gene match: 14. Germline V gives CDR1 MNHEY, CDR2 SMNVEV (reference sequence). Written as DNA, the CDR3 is TGTGCCAGCAGCCGCCTGATGGCTAGCGGGAGAGGTACGCAGTATTTT. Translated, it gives CASSRLMASGRGTQYF.

CDR3 coding DNA: TGTGCCATCAGTGAGTCGGGGACAGGGGGGACAGATACGCAGTATTTT. Translation gives CAISESGTGGTDTQYF. The chain joins TRBV10-3 to TRBJ2-3; TRBD1 matches 11 bases. The CDR3 has 16 amino acids. Unmatched junction bases numbered 2, after V lost 0 bases and J lost 3 bases. CDR1 ENHRY and CDR2 SYGVKD come from the germline V gene.

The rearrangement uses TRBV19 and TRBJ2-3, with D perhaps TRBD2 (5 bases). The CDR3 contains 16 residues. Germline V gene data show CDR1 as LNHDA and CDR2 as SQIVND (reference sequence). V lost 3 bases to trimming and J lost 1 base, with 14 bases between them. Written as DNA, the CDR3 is TGTGCCAGTAGTATGGGTGAGGGCTCGGGCACAGATACGCAGTATTTT. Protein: CASSMGEGSGTDTQYF.

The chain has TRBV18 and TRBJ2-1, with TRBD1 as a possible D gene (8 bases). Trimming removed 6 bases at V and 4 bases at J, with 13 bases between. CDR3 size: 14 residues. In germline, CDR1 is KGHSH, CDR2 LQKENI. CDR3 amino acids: CASSRGDRYNEQFF. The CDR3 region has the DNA TGTGCCAGCTCCCGGGGGGACAGGTACAATGAGCAGTTCTTC.

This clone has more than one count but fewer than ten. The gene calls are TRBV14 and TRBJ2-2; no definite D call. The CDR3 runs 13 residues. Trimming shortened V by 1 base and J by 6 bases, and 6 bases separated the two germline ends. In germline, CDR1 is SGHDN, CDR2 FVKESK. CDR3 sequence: CASSQAVAGELFF. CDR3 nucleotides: TGTGCCAGCAGCCAAGCGGTGGCCGGGGAGCTGTTTTTT.

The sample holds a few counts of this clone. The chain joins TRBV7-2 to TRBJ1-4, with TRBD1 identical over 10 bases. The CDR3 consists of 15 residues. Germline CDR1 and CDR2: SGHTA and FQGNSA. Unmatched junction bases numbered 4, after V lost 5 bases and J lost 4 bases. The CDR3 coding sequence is TGTGCCAGCAGCCCGGACAGGGGGTTTAATGAAAAACTGTTTTTT. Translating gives CASSPDRGFNEKLFF.

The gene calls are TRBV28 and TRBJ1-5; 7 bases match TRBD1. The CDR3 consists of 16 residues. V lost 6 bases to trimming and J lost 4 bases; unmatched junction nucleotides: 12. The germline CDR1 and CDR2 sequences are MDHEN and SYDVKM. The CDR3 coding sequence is TGTGCCAGCAGGATCCTTTGGGACAGCCAAAATCAGCCCCAGCATTTT. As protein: CASRILWDSQNQPQHF.

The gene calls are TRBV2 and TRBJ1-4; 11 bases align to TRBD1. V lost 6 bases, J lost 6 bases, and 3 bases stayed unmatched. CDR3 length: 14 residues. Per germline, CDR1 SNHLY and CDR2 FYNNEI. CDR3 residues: CASSRDRGDEKLFF. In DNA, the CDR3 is TGTGCCAGCAGCCGGGACAGGGGGGATGAAAAACTGTTTTTT.